The clone carrying this T cell receptor (beta chain) appeared a few times. They built TCR cDNA with 5'RACE template switching, a step that put in a universal primer site and UMIs. Via MiXCR, TCRdb re-called the 5' RACE reads, giving one row per CDR3 protein. This sample has just over 250,000 distinct CDR3 sequences, with 5.2% found just once. This CDR3 has 11 residues. Trimming shortened V by 5 bases and J by 9 bases, and 9 bases separated the two germline ends. Germline CDR1 is SNHLY and CDR2 is FYNNEI. The data derive from a study of T cells after yellow fever vaccination. This sequence was found in a man aged 18 to 35 who received the YFV17D yellow fever vaccine. Source: CD4+ T cells sorted from PBMCs, taken on the day of the yellow fever booster vaccination. J is TRBJ2-3 and V is TRBV2, with D uncertain. CDR3 sequence (DNA): TGTGCCAGCAGTCCCGGTTGGACGCAGTATTTT. Its protein product is CASSPGWTQYF.